The clone carrying this T cell receptor (beta chain) was observed a handful of times. Antigen unknown. These data belong to a study of glioma-infiltrating T cells. Broader study findings: Only very few CDR3 sequences appeared in both tissue and blood. Tissue-blood divergence was below expectation in non-neoplastic patients, above in gliomas.

The germline V gene has CDR1 SGHAT and CDR2 FQDESV (reference sequence). Losses at the gene ends were 0 bases for V and 4 bases for J; bases not matched to a gene: 3. The CDR3 covers 15 residues. Amplification of TCR alpha and beta CDR3 regions from RNA used iRepertoire nested multiplex PCR. For one-step reverse transcription and amplification, about 90-450 ng of tissue mRNA or PBMC total RNA was used. TCRdb passed the multiplex PCR reads through MiXCR, listing each CDR3 protein once. This sample yields some 130,000 distinct CDR3 sequences, of which more than 20% are seen a single time; 25% to 30% belongs to the top ten.

The chain carries TRBV11-1 and TRBJ2-1; 7 nucleotides agree with TRBD1. Sequencing was done on a sample of glioma tissue, nonneoplastic brain tissue, or PBMCs (not recorded which). The receptor comes from a human donor with low-grade glioma or glioblastoma, undergoing nonglioma brain surgery, or in good health (not recorded which). CDR3: CASSLAPQGYNEQFF. CDR3 nucleotide sequence: TGTGCCAGCAGCTTAGCTCCACAGGGGTACAATGAGCAGTTCTTC.